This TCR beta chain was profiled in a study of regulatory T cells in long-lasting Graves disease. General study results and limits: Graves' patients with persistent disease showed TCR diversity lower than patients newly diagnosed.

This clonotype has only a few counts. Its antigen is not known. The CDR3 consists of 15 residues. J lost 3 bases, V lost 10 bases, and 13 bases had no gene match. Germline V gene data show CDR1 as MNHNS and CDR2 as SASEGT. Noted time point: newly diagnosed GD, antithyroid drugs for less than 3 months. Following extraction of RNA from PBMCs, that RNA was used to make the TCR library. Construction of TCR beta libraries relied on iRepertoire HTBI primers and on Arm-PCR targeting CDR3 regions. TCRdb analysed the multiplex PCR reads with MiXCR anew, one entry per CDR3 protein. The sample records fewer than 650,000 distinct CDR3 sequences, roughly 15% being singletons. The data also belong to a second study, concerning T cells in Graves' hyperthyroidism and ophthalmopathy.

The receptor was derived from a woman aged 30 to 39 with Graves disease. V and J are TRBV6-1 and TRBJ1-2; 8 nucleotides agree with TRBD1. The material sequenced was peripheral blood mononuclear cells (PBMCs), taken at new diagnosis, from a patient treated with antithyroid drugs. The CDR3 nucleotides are TGTGCCACAGGGACAGGTAGACCGTATGACTATGGCTACACCTTC. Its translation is CATGTGRPYDYGYTF.